The 32 T cell receptor beta chains below come from one sample, sequenced in a study of T cell changes during pregnancy in multiple sclerosis. Sequenced by immunoSEQ multiplex PCR; TCRdb stores in-frame clones only, minus some. The repertoire holds roughly 100,000 clones, around nine tenths seen once, with about 0.88% in the top ten. Material: peripheral blood, obtained after pregnancy. The source of these receptors is a female donor with multiple sclerosis, enrolled in a pregnancy study.

The chain joins TRBV27 to TRBJ2-5; 7 bases align to TRBD1. This CDR3 spans 15 amino acids. The V gene end was trimmed by 6 bases and the J gene end by 5 bases; junction bases not matched to a gene: 12. Per the germline V gene, CDR1 is MNHEY and CDR2 is SMNVEV (reference sequence). Here the CDR3 DNA reads TGTGCCAGCAGCCTGGGACAGCATGACCGGGAGACCCAGTACTTC. It specifies CASSLGQHDRETQYF.

This chain uses TRBV11-1 with TRBJ2-3; TRBD1 matches 9 bases. Unmatched junction bases numbered 5, after V lost 5 bases and J lost 2 bases. Germline CDR1 SGHAT, CDR2 FQDESV (reference sequence). The CDR3 has 15 amino acids. CDR3 sequence: CASSTDRGATDTQYF. The CDR3 DNA is TGTGCCAGCAGCACCGACAGGGGGGCCACAGATACGCAGTATTTT.

The chain couples TRBV28 to TRBJ2-5; 11 positions agree with TRBD2. V lost 7 bases to trimming and J lost 7 bases; unmatched junction nucleotides: 11. The CDR3 consists of 15 residues. Germline values: CDR1 MDHEN, CDR2 SYDVKM. The CDR3 sequence: CASTTVAGGVGTQYF. The CDR3 nucleotides read TGTGCCAGCACCACGGTAGCGGGGGGGGTCGGGACCCAGTACTTC.

The chain links TRBV28 to TRBJ2-5, with TRBD2 matching 8 bases. Germline trimming cut 6 bases from V and 3 bases from J; bases unmatched to any gene: 6. Germline CDR1 and CDR2: MDHEN and SYDVKM. The CDR3 runs 14 residues. The CDR3 DNA sequence: TGTGCCAGCAGGCGGACTAGCTGGAAAGAGACCCAGTACTTC. Protein sequence: CASRRTSWKETQYF.

The chain recombines TRBV9 with TRBJ2-5, with TRBD1 as a possible D gene (6 bases). The CDR3 length is 14 residues. V was pared by 2 bases and J by 11 bases, with 19 bases between. Germline-derived CDR1 and CDR2 are SGDLS and YYNGEE. The CDR3 DNA reads TGTGCCAGCAGCGTGGACAGTTATTTTGAGGAGCAGTACTTC. This gives the protein CASSVDSYFEEQYF. Using reference TRBV9 and TRBJ2-5 for the parts outside the CDR3, the full variable domain is DSGVTQTPKHLITATGQRVTLRCSPRSGDLSVYWYQQSLDQGLQFLIQYYNGEERAKGNILERFSAQQFPDLHSELNLSSLELGDSALYFCASSVDSYFEEQYFGPGTRLLVL.

The V call is TRBV19, the J call TRBJ2-3; the D gene is possibly TRBD2 (6 bases). This CDR3 is 15 amino acids long. Trimming stripped 0 bases from V and 3 bases from J, with 10 bases between. Germline CDR1 and CDR2: LNHDA and SQIVND (reference sequence). This CDR3 is CASSIDRGSTDTQYF. CDR3 in DNA: TGTGCCAGTAGTATAGATCGGGGGAGTACAGATACGCAGTATTTT.

The V and J genes are TRBV30 and TRBJ2-7; D possibly corresponds to TRBD1 (6 bases). The germline gives CDR1 GTSNPN, CDR2 SVGIG (reference sequence). Trimming removed 1 base at V and 7 bases at J, with 14 bases between. The CDR3 contains 13 residues. The CDR3 spells CAWSAAGAGEQYF. The CDR3 region has the DNA TGTGCCTGGAGTGCTGCAGGGGCAGGGGAGCAGTACTTC. Combining the CDR3 with reference TRBV30 and TRBJ2-7 gives the whole variable domain SQTIHQWPATLVQPVGSPLSLECTVEGTSNPNLYWYRQAAGRGLQLLFYSVGIGQISSEVPQNLSASRPQDRQFILSSKKLLLSDSGFYLCAWSAAGAGEQYFGPGTRLTVT.

The chain links TRBV2 to TRBJ2-5, with 9 nucleotides matching TRBD1. The germline V gene encodes CDR1 SNHLY and CDR2 FYNNEI. After removal of 8 bases from V and 4 bases from J, the junction contained 11 bases not matched to a gene. CDR3 length: 15 amino acids. CDR3 DNA: TGTGCCAGCCCCACGGACAGGGGCGCTAGAGAGACCCAGTACTTC. Its protein product is CASPTDRGARETQYF.

The V gene is TRBV29-1, the J gene TRBJ2-1, with TRBD1 as a possible D gene (6 bases). In germline, CDR1 is SQVTM, CDR2 ANQGSEA. Trimming took off 0 bases at V and 4 bases at J, with 16 bases between the two ends. The CDR3 has 16 residues. DNA of the CDR3: TGCAGCGTTGAAGAGACCGACAGGCCCCTTTACAATGAGCAGTTCTTC. Translating gives CSVEETDRPLYNEQFF.

The V gene is TRBV9, the J gene TRBJ2-1, with 10 bases lining up with TRBD2. The CDR3 is 17 amino acids. Trimming removed 0 bases from V and 7 bases from J; junction bases left unmatched: 10. Germline assignment: CDR1 SGDLS and CDR2 YYNGEE. The CDR3 region has the DNA TGTGCCAGCAGCGTAGACCCAACTAGCGGGATCAAGAATGAGCAGTTCTTC. This sequence encodes CASSVDPTSGIKNEQFF.

This chain joins TRBV19 and TRBJ2-7; the D gene is possibly TRBD1 (5 bases). CDR1 and CDR2 from the germline V gene are LNHDA and SQIVND (reference sequence). Trimming left V 4 bases short and J 2 bases short, with 12 bases between. The CDR3 extends over 14 amino acids. The chain's CDR3 is CASSTGSLPYEQYF. The CDR3 coding sequence is TGTGCCAGTAGTACAGGGTCTCTTCCCTACGAGCAGTACTTC.

The chain uses TRBV19 and TRBJ1-4, with D perhaps matching TRBD1 (6 bases). Germline V gene data show CDR1 as LNHDA and CDR2 as SQIVND (reference sequence). The CDR3 is 19 residues long. Trimming took 2 bases from V and 4 from J, leaving 23 bases between them. CDR3 in DNA: TGTGCCAGTAGTATACAGGCAGGGGCGAAAGGAAGGAGTAATGAAAAACTGTTTTTT. This sequence encodes CASSIQAGAKGRSNEKLFF.

This clone was counted a few times. V is TRBV30 and J is TRBJ1-1, with D possibly TRBD1 on 5 matching bases. V lost 0 bases, J lost 4 bases, and 12 bases lay in between. CDR3 size: 14 residues. Per germline, CDR1 GTSNPN and CDR2 SVGIG (reference sequence). The CDR3 loop is CAWSVWGEVTEAFF. The CDR3 nucleotides read TGTGCCTGGAGTGTATGGGGGGAAGTCACTGAAGCTTTCTTT.

The rearrangement links TRBV28 to TRBJ1-2, with 7 bases aligning to TRBD1. The CDR3 consists of 13 residues. The V segment lost 1 base and the J segment 8 bases; nucleotides outside the gene matches: 4. CDR1 and CDR2 from the germline V gene are MDHEN and SYDVKM. CDR3 bases: TGTGCCAGCAGTTTATACAGGGGAGGCGGCTACACCTTC. It specifies CASSLYRGGGYTF.

This chain uses TRBV6-1 with TRBJ2-7; 9 nucleotides align to TRBD1. Germline V CDR1 and CDR2: MNHNS, SASEGT. The length of the CDR3 is 13 residues. J gave up 4 bases and V 7 bases, and 5 bases lay outside the gene matches. CDR3 in amino acids: CASKGTGYYEQYF. In DNA form, the CDR3 reads TGTGCCAGCAAGGGGACAGGGTATTACGAGCAGTACTTC.

This chain uses TRBV27 with TRBJ2-7, with 10 nucleotides matching TRBD1. This CDR3 spans 14 amino acids. V lost 4 bases, J lost 6 bases, and 6 bases stayed unmatched. Germline V gene data show CDR1 as MNHEY and CDR2 as SMNVEV (reference sequence). The CDR3 reads CASSSRDRGGEQYF. The DNA for the CDR3 is TGTGCCAGCAGTTCCCGGGACAGGGGCGGCGAGCAGTACTTC.

The gene calls are TRBV5-4 and TRBJ2-1; D remains unclear. The germline V gene has CDR1 SGHNT and CDR2 YYREEE (reference sequence). This CDR3 is built from 13 residues. V lost 3 bases to trimming and J lost 3 bases, with 7 bases between them. As DNA, the CDR3 is TGTGCCAGCAGCTCGACAAACTACAATGAGCAGTTCTTC. Its protein product is CASSSTNYNEQFF.

In DNA form, the CDR3 reads TGTGCCAGCAGACCCGACAGGGCCTTTGAAGCTTTCTTT. Its translation: CASRPDRAFEAFF. This chain uses TRBV2 with TRBJ1-1, with 7 bases that match TRBD1. The CDR3 loop spans 13 amino acids. Germline V gene lookup returns CDR1 SNHLY and CDR2 FYNNEI. Trimming took 6 bases from V and 7 from J; bases not matched to a gene: 8.

The sample holds a few counts of this clone. The V call is TRBV28, the J call TRBJ1-5; 11 nucleotides align to TRBD1. There are 16 residues in the CDR3. The germline V gene has CDR1 MDHEN and CDR2 SYDVKM. V gave up 5 bases and J gave up 5 bases; unmatched junction bases: 8. CDR3 region: CASSGQGATHDQPQHF. The DNA for the CDR3 is TGTGCCAGCAGTGGACAGGGGGCCACCCACGATCAGCCCCAGCATTTT.

The chain combines TRBV15 with TRBJ1-2; 8 bases map to TRBD1. This CDR3 comprises 15 residues. V lost 0 bases to trimming and J lost 4 bases; unmatched junction nucleotides: 4. CDR1 LNHNV and CDR2 YYDKDF come from the germline V gene (reference sequence). The CDR3 spells CATSRDEGQGYGYTF. CDR3 bases: TGTGCCACCAGCAGAGATGAAGGACAGGGCTATGGCTACACCTTC. Using reference TRBV15 and TRBJ1-2 for the parts outside the CDR3, the full variable domain is DAMVIQNPRYQVTQFGKPVTLSCSQTLNHNVMYWYQQKSSQAPKLLFHYYDKDFNNEADTPDNFQSRRPNTSFCFLDIRSPGLGDTAMYLCATSRDEGQGYGYTFGSGTRLTVV.

The chain links TRBV7-2 to TRBJ2-3; 11 positions agree with TRBD2. The V gene end was trimmed by 1 base and the J gene end by 5 bases; junction bases not matched to a gene: 5. This CDR3 is 16 amino acids long. Germline values: CDR1 SGHTA, CDR2 FQGNSA. Here the CDR3 reads CASSLVAGGPGDTQYF. DNA of the CDR3: TGTGCCAGCAGCTTAGTAGCGGGGGGGCCGGGAGATACGCAGTATTTT.

The rearrangement uses TRBV15 and TRBJ1-2; D is possibly TRBD1 (6 bases). The CDR3 runs 15 residues. Germline loops: CDR1 LNHNV, CDR2 YYDKDF (reference sequence). V gave up 0 bases and J gave up 7 bases, with 15 bases separating them. CDR3 amino acids: CATSRDRTGLRGYTF. CDR3 nucleotide sequence: TGTGCCACCAGCAGAGATCGAACAGGGCTGCGTGGCTACACCTTC.

The chain's CDR3 is CASSHIDSRLFF. As DNA, the CDR3 is TGCGCCAGCAGCCACATCGACAGTAGGCTGTTTTTT. The chain links TRBV4-1 to TRBJ1-4; TRBD1 might be the D (5 bases). Germline CDR1 and CDR2: MGHRA and YSYEKL. The CDR3 consists of 12 residues. Trimming shortened V by 3 bases and J by 14 bases, and 13 bases separated the two germline ends.

J is TRBJ2-2 and V is TRBV5-1, with 7 bases that match TRBD1. Germline CDR1 SGHRS, CDR2 YFSETQ. With V trimmed by 7 bases and J by 0 bases, 3 bases remained unmatched. The CDR3 is 14 amino acids. For the CDR3, the DNA is TGCGCCAGCGGTGGGACAGCGAACACCGGGGAGCTGTTTTTT. This translates into CASGGTANTGELFF. The whole variable domain, remainder taken from reference TRBV5-1 and TRBJ2-2, is KAGVTQTPRYLIKTRGQQVTLSCSPISGHRSVSWYQQTPGQGLQFLFEYFSETQRNKGNFPGRFSGRQFSNSRSEMNVSTLELGDSALYLCASGGTANTGELFFGEGSRLTVL.

The rearrangement joins TRBV29-1 to TRBJ2-3, with D perhaps TRBD2 (5 bases). The CDR3 covers 10 residues. In germline, CDR1 is SQVTM, CDR2 ANQGSEA. The germline V and J ends were trimmed by 4 bases and 12 bases, with 11 bases remaining between them. This CDR3 is CSVVMEVQYF. CDR3 nucleotide sequence: TGCAGCGTTGTAATGGAGGTCCAGTATTTT.

This chain uses TRBV7-2 with TRBJ2-1, with TRBD2 matching over 11 bases. V was pared by 5 bases and J by 0 bases, with 0 bases of the junction left unmatched. The CDR3 consists of 15 residues. The germline CDR1 and CDR2 sequences are SGHTA and FQGNSA. The CDR3 nucleotides are TGTGCCAGCAGCACTAGCGGGGGCTCCTACAATGAGCAGTTCTTC. Translated, it gives CASSTSGGSYNEQFF.

This chain joins TRBV28 and TRBJ2-1; 10 nucleotides line up with TRBD2. With 6 bases clipped from V and 4 bases from J, the junction kept 3 bases outside the gene matches. Germline V gene data show CDR1 as MDHEN and CDR2 as SYDVKM. The CDR3 loop spans 14 amino acids. In nucleotides, the CDR3 is TGTGCCAGCAGGCCAGCGGGAGGGTACAATGAGCAGTTCTTC. Amino acid sequence: CASRPAGGYNEQFF.

The chain employs TRBV7-2 and TRBJ2-1; tentatively, D is TRBD1 (5 bases). Germline V gene sequence: CDR1 SGHTA, CDR2 FQGNSA. The CDR3 is made up of 14 amino acids. The V and J ends lost 1 base and 8 bases respectively, with 12 bases between them. CDR3 sequence: CASSLGSFRDEQFF. The CDR3 nucleotides are TGTGCCAGCAGCTTAGGAAGTTTCAGGGATGAGCAGTTCTTC.

In DNA, the CDR3 is TGTGCCAGCACCCGGGACAGGTACTCTGGAAACACCATATATTTT. Residues: CASTRDRYSGNTIYF. The rearrangement uses TRBV6-1 and TRBJ1-3; 8 nucleotides line up with TRBD1. With V trimmed by 7 bases and J by 0 bases, 5 bases remained unmatched. The CDR3 totals 15 residues. Germline V lookup: CDR1 MNHNS, CDR2 SASEGT.

The chain couples TRBV11-2 to TRBJ2-1, with 7 bases that match TRBD1. Germline CDR1 reads SGHAT; CDR2 reads FQNNGV. Trimming removed 1 base from V and 9 bases from J; junction bases left unmatched: 0. This CDR3 has 12 amino acids. CDR3 region: CASSLGTGEQFF. CDR3 coding DNA: TGTGCCAGCAGCTTAGGGACAGGTGAGCAGTTCTTC.

This clone was recorded only once. The chain couples TRBV29-1 to TRBJ2-1, with TRBD1 matching 10 bases. J gave up 7 bases and V 4 bases, and 4 bases lay outside the gene matches. The germline V gene has CDR1 SQVTM and CDR2 ANQGSEA. The CDR3 has 13 amino acids. The CDR3 here is CSVAGQGYNEQFF. CDR3 nucleotide sequence: TGCAGCGTTGCGGGACAGGGGTATAATGAGCAGTTCTTC.

About this clone: A junction boundary mismatches the germline segment, possibly from a read error. The V and J genes are TRBV2 and TRBJ2-7, with TRBD2 matching over 15 bases. Germline-derived CDR1 and CDR2 are SNHLY and FYNNEI. CDR3 length equals 13 residues. Written as DNA, the CDR3 is TGTGCCACCAGTGGGACTAGCGGGGGGGAGCAGTACTTC. Amino acid sequence: CATSGTSGGEQYF.